This passage covers 14 T cell receptor beta chains from one sample sequenced in a study of cytomegalovirus exposure and HLA in healthy donors. The PCR employed 60 Vbeta primers together with 13 Jbeta primers. Method: immunoSEQ multiplex PCR; TCRdb's copy keeps in-frame clones and lacks some. The table lists 120,000 or so clones, around 76% of them singletons. Sequenced input: PBMCs. The receptors here all came from a man aged 60 to 69 in good health and CMV-seropositive.

V and J are TRBV5-1 and TRBJ2-3, with TRBD2 matching over 9 bases. The germline V gene encodes CDR1 SGHRS and CDR2 YFSETQ. The CDR3 runs to 15 residues. With V trimmed by 0 bases and J by 5 bases, 4 bases remained unmatched. In DNA, the CDR3 is TGCGCCAGCAGCTTGGGGCGGGGGGGAGAAGATACGCAGTATTTT. Its protein product is CASSLGRGGEDTQYF.

The table lists this clone with a count of one. The chain has TRBV2 and TRBJ2-3; TRBD1 matches at 8 bases. The CDR3 length is 13 residues. Germline values: CDR1 SNHLY, CDR2 FYNNEI. After removal of 9 bases from V and 5 bases from J, the junction contained 7 bases not matched to a gene. CDR3 loop: CASQDRVRDTQYF. The CDR3 region has the DNA TGTGCCAGTCAGGACAGGGTTCGAGATACGCAGTATTTT.

This clone has more than one count but fewer than ten. V is TRBV5-1 and J is TRBJ2-7, with TRBD1 matching over 7 bases. This CDR3 region has 14 residues. Germline lookup yields CDR1 SGHRS and CDR2 YFSETQ. J gave up 2 bases and V 3 bases, and 5 bases lay outside the gene matches. For the CDR3, the DNA is TGCGCCAGCAGCTACCGACAGGGCCCCTACGAGCAGTACTTC. It codes for CASSYRQGPYEQYF.

The gene calls are TRBV5-4 and TRBJ1-2, with TRBD1 as a possible D gene (6 bases). CDR3 length equals 14 residues. Germline V gives CDR1 SGHNT, CDR2 YYREEE (reference sequence). The V end lost 3 bases, the J end lost 4 bases, and 13 bases lay between the germline ends. The CDR3, as DNA: TGTGCCAGCAGCTACCCAGGGGCTCGCTATGGCTACACCTTC. Encoded protein: CASSYPGARYGYTF.

CDR3 in amino acids: CASLEGQGIKETQYF. The CDR3 coding sequence is TGTGCCAGCCTAGAGGGACAGGGTATTAAAGAGACCCAGTACTTC. This chain links TRBV6-1 with TRBJ2-5; 9 bases are a match to TRBD1. Germline trimming cut 8 bases from V and 3 bases from J; bases unmatched to any gene: 10. Germline CDR1 and CDR2: MNHNS and SASEGT. The CDR3 runs to 15 residues.

This chain uses TRBV18 with TRBJ1-1; the D gene is possibly TRBD1 (6 bases). Germline-derived CDR1 and CDR2 are KGHSH and LQKENI. The V and J ends lost 4 bases and 3 bases respectively, with 15 bases between them. CDR3 size: 15 residues. This CDR3 reads CASSLLLSGDTEAFF. CDR3 sequence (DNA): TGTGCCAGCTCACTTCTTTTGTCAGGGGACACTGAAGCTTTCTTT.

The table lists this clone with a count of one. The chain recombines TRBV7-8 with TRBJ2-5; 11 nucleotides agree with TRBD2. CDR3 size: 17 residues. V was pared by 3 bases and J by 5 bases, with 11 bases of the junction left unmatched. CDR1 and CDR2 from the germline V gene are SGHVS and FQNEAQ. CDR3 coding DNA: TGTGCCAGCAGCTTCCCTAGCGGGGGGATTGCGAGGGAGACCCAGTACTTC. Translated, it gives CASSFPSGGIARETQYF.

The V gene is TRBV2, the J gene TRBJ2-7, with D tentatively TRBD2 (6 bases). The CDR3 has 15 amino acids. Looked up from germline, CDR1 is SNHLY and CDR2 is FYNNEI. Between the trimmed V and J ends, which lost 2 bases and 2 bases, there was a span of 13 bases. The CDR3 protein is CASSESGLKPYEQYF. The CDR3 bases are TGTGCCAGCAGTGAATCGGGACTTAAGCCCTACGAGCAGTACTTC.

The chain links TRBV28 to TRBJ1-1; possibly TRBD1 for D (6 bases). The CDR3 is 16 amino acids. Germline V gene sequence: CDR1 MDHEN, CDR2 SYDVKM. Trimming removed 7 bases at V and 0 bases at J, with 18 bases between. CDR3 coding DNA: TGTGCCAGCAAGCACCCTCAGGGGAAGATGAACACTGAAGCTTTCTTT. Translated, it gives CASKHPQGKMNTEAFF.

The chain is built from TRBV5-4 and TRBJ2-5; perhaps TRBD1 as D (5 bases). Germline CDR1 SGHNT, CDR2 YYREEE (reference sequence). V lost 0 bases to trimming and J lost 3 bases, with 15 bases between them. This CDR3 contains 16 residues. CDR3 DNA sequence: TGTGCCAGCAGCTTGGCCCCGCATGGCAGGGAAGAGACCCAGTACTTC. Protein: CASSLAPHGREETQYF.

This rearrangement joins TRBV5-6 to TRBJ2-2; TRBD2 agrees at 11 bases. V was clipped by 4 bases and J by 4 bases; unmatched bases: 6. Germline lookup yields CDR1 SGHDT and CDR2 YYEEEE. The CDR3 contains 16 residues. The CDR3 is CASSPIAGGRTGELFF. In DNA, the CDR3 is TGTGCCAGCAGCCCAATAGCGGGAGGGCGCACCGGGGAGCTGTTTTTT.

The chain is built from TRBV7-9 and TRBJ1-1, with a possible D match to TRBD1 (6 bases). There are 17 residues in the CDR3. Germline V gives CDR1 SEHNR, CDR2 FQNEAQ (reference sequence). V was pared by 4 bases and J by 0 bases, with 18 bases between. The CDR3 region has the DNA TGTGCCAGCAGCTCATACCCGTCGCAGGGGCTGAACACTGAAGCTTTCTTT. Protein product: CASSSYPSQGLNTEAFF.

This clone was recorded only once. J is TRBJ1-1 and V is TRBV13, with unresolved D. CDR3 length: 14 amino acids. Trimming shortened V by 0 bases and J by 5 bases, and 10 bases separated the two germline ends. The V gene's germline CDR1 is PRHDT and CDR2 FYEKMQ (reference sequence). CDR3 sequence reads: CASSLGRGSTEAFF. The CDR3 region has the DNA TGTGCCAGCAGCTTAGGCCGGGGATCGACTGAAGCTTTCTTT. The variable domain in full, with the rest retrieved from reference TRBV13 and TRBJ1-1, is AAGVIQSPRHLIKEKRETATLKCYPIPRHDTVYWYQQGPGQDPQFLISFYEKMQSDKGSIPDRFSAQQFSDYHSELNMSSLELGDSALYFCASSLGRGSTEAFFGQGTRLTVV.

The V and J genes are TRBV28 and TRBJ1-4; the match to TRBD1 covers 11 bases. There are 21 residues in the CDR3. Germline V gives CDR1 MDHEN, CDR2 SYDVKM. V was clipped by 8 bases and J by 6 bases; unmatched bases: 26. The DNA of the CDR3 is TGTGCCAGCGGCTACCCCCGGACAGGGGGCGCGGGGGGGCAACTGGATGAAAAACTGTTTTTT. It yields the protein CASGYPRTGGAGGQLDEKLFF.